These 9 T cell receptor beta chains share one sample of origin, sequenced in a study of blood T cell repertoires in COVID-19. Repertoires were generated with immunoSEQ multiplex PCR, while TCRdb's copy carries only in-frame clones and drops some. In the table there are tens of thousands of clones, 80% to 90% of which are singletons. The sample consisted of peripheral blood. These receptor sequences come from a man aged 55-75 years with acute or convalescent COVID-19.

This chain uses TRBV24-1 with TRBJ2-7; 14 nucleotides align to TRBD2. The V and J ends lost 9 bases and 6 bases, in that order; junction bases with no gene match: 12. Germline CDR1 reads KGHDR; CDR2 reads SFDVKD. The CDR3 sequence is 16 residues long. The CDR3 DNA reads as TGTGCCACCGGACCCAGGACTAGCGGGAGGCCTGTCGAGCAGTACTTC. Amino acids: CATGPRTSGRPVEQYF.

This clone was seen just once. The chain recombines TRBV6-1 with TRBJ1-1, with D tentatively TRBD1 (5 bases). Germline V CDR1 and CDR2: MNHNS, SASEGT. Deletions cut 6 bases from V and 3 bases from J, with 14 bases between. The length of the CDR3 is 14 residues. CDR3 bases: TGTGCCAGCAGACTCCCGGCGGGGGACACTGAAGCTTTCTTT. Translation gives CASRLPAGDTEAFF.

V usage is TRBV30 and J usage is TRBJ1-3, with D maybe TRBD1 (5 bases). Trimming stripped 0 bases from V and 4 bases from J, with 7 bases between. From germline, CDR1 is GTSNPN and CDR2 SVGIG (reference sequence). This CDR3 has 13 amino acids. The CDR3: CAWSVRQGNTIYF. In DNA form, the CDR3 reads TGTGCCTGGAGTGTTAGACAGGGAAACACCATATATTTT.

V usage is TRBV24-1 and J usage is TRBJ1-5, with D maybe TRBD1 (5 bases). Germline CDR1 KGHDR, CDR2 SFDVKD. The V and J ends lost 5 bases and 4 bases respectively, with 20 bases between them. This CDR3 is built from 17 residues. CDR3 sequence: CATSGSDSSMGNQPQHF. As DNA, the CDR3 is TGTGCCACCAGTGGCAGCGACAGTAGCATGGGGAATCAGCCCCAGCATTTT.

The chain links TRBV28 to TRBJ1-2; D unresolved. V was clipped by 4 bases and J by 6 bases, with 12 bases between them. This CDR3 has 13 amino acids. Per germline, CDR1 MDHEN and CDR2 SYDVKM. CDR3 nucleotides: TGTGCCAGCAGTTCTGGGAGGGATCATGGCTACACCTTC. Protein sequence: CASSSGRDHGYTF.

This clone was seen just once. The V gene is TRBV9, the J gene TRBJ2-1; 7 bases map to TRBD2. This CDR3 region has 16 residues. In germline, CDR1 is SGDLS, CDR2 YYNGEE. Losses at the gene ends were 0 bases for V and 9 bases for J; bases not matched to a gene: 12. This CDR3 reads CASSVASAGELGEQFF. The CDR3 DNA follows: TGTGCCAGCAGCGTAGCCTCGGCGGGAGAACTCGGTGAGCAGTTCTTC. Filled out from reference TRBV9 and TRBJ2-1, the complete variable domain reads DSGVTQTPKHLITATGQRVTLRCSPRSGDLSVYWYQQSLDQGLQFLIQYYNGEERAKGNILERFSAQQFPDLHSELNLSSLELGDSALYFCASSVASAGELGEQFFGPGTRLTVL.

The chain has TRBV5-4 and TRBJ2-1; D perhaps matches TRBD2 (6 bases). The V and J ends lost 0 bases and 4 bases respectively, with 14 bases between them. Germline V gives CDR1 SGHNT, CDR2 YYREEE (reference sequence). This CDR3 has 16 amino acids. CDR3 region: CASSLGGGVGYNEQFF. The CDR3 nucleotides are TGTGCCAGCAGCTTGGGGGGCGGGGTAGGGTACAATGAGCAGTTCTTC.

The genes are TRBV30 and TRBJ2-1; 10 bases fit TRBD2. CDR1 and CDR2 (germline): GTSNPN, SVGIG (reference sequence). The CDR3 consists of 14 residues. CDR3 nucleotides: TGTGCTGGGGGGAGCGGGAGGGCCTACAATGAGCAGTTCTTC. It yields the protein CAGGSGRAYNEQFF.

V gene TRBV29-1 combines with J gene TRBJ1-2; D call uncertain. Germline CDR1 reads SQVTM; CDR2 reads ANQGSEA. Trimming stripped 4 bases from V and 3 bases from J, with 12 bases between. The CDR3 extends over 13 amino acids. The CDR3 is CSVAEGGDYGYTF. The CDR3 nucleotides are TGCAGCGTTGCGGAGGGCGGCGACTATGGCTACACCTTC.